This T cell receptor beta chain originates from a study of CD8+ T cells in alopecia areata. Findings and caveats of the study: Under tofacitinib, fewer expanded CD8+ clones appeared among the top 100 scalp clones. A great number of expanded lesional clones endured in scalp and blood during tofacitinib.

The treatment here: oral pan-JAK inhibitor, 5-10 mg twice daily. CDR1 and CDR2 from the germline V gene are MGHRA and YSYEKL. The CDR3 has 16 residues. V dropped 3 bases and J dropped 3 bases, with 15 bases sitting between them. After isolation, RNA underwent reverse transcription to generate cDNA as the sequencing template. This table comes from immunoSEQ multiplex PCR, and its TCRdb copy is limited to in-frame clones, with some not included. The table has 110,000 or so clones, 56% seen once; the top ten hold about 3.2%. A note on this clone: No antigen is known for it.

The sample in question was CD4+ T cells sorted from blood, obtained at week 24, from a patient treated with tofacitinib. The chain has TRBV4-1 and TRBJ2-1, with D uncertain. The sequence came from a human donor with alopecia areata. The CDR3 region has the DNA TGCGCCAGCAGCCACATTGGACGGACCGACTACAATGAGCAGTTCTTC. This translates into CASSHIGRTDYNEQFF.